The 5 T cell receptor beta chains given below trace back to one sample, sequenced in a study of beta chain features in type 1 diabetes. Antigens for these TCRs are unknown. Regarding the study as a whole: Type 1 diabetes patients showed a moderate but significant shortening of TCRB CDR3s in all four CD4+ subsets.

The whole isolated RNA underwent reverse transcription, so sequencing captured expressed TCRB transcripts. The data were produced by immunoSEQ multiplex PCR, yet TCRdb's version contains in-frame clones alone and is incomplete. This sample yields roughly 160,000 clones, of which 8% to 8.5% are seen a single time; over 0.45% belongs to the top ten. Sequencing was carried out using central memory CD4+ T cells from blood. Source of these receptors: a woman aged 18 to 35 with type 1 diabetes.

This clone was detected a few times. The chain uses TRBV19 and TRBJ2-3; weak D call: TRBD1 (6 bases). Germline V gene sequence: CDR1 LNHDA, CDR2 SQIVND (reference sequence). V lost 6 bases and J 0 bases, leaving 10 bases between the germline ends. CDR3 length equals 14 residues. The CDR3 region is CASRWTESTDTQYF. DNA of the CDR3: TGTGCCAGTAGGTGGACAGAGAGCACAGATACGCAGTATTTT.

This clone was recorded a few times. This rearrangement joins TRBV4-2 to TRBJ2-5, with unresolved D. Germline values: CDR1 LGHNA, CDR2 YNFKEQ. Between the trimmed V and J ends, which lost 0 bases and 5 bases, there was a span of 7 bases. This CDR3 is built from 13 residues. CDR3 coding DNA: TGTGCCAGCAGCCAAGAGAGTATTGAGACCCAGTACTTC. Protein sequence: CASSQESIETQYF.

This clone was detected a few times. The chain couples TRBV4-3 to TRBJ1-5, with 10 nucleotides matching TRBD1. Germline CDR1 reads LGHNA; CDR2 reads YSLEER. Trimming took 0 bases from V and 2 from J; bases not matched to a gene: 7. This CDR3 is 18 amino acids long. CDR3 in DNA: TGCGCCAGCAGCCAAGATCTTAGCGGGACAGGGGGCAATCAGCCCCAGCATTTT. Protein: CASSQDLSGTGGNQPQHF.

The rearrangement uses TRBV7-9 and TRBJ1-5, with D tentatively TRBD1 (6 bases). V was cut by 6 bases and J by 7 bases, with 19 bases left in between. The CDR3 spans 15 residues. CDR1 is SEHNR, CDR2 FQNEAQ, per germline (reference sequence). The CDR3 loop reads CASSQMGGARQPQHF. The DNA for the CDR3 is TGTGCCAGCAGTCAAATGGGGGGGGCCCGGCAGCCCCAGCATTTT.

This clone turned up a few times. The chain employs TRBV6-5 and TRBJ2-7; TRBD1 matches 8 bases. This CDR3 region has 16 residues. CDR1 MNHEY and CDR2 SVGAGI come from the germline V gene. The V segment lost 2 bases and the J segment 2 bases; nucleotides outside the gene matches: 8. DNA of the CDR3: TGTGCCAGCAGTTACCCCTCGGGACAGGTGGCCTACGAGCAGTACTTC. As protein: CASSYPSGQVAYEQYF.